The clone carrying this TCR beta chain was seen repeatedly, ten times or more. Its specificity is unknown. CDR1 is SGHNT, CDR2 YENEEA, per germline. The CDR3 runs to 14 residues. The trim removed 1 base at V and 6 bases at J, leaving 4 bases unmatched. On each TCR cDNA molecule, a unique molecular identifier was present. A single record per CDR3 protein comes from TCRdb applying MiXCR to the 5' RACE reads. Here the sample spans about 38,000 distinct CDR3 sequences, roughly 7.4% being singletons. The entry originates in a study of spatial heterogeneity in lung cancer. Study-level background: For the average unique TCR and UMI combination, more than 8.5 occurrences appeared in raw reads. Study-wide points: Blood carried ubiquitous expanded tumor TCRs more at resection than follow-up.

As to time point: sample taken at primary tumor resection. Unsorted samples of tumor, nontumor lung or frozen PBMC had their whole RNA sequenced. The donor population consisted of approximately 79 patients with untreated, early-stage non-small cell lung cancer. The sequencing used PBMCs, collected at surgery. This chain links TRBV11-3 with TRBJ2-7; 9 positions agree with TRBD2. The TCR originated in a male donor with early-stage non-small cell lung cancer. CDR3 DNA sequence: TGTGCCAGCAGCTTAGGAGGGACTAGCAGCGAGCAGTACTTC. Translating it yields CASSLGGTSSEQYF.